This TCR beta chain was captured in a study of cytomegalovirus exposure and HLA in healthy donors. Samples came from healthy bone marrow donors. PCR involved 60 Vbeta and 13 Jbeta primers. Only in-frame clones appear in the TCRdb table, and some are missing; sequencing was by immunoSEQ multiplex PCR. There are 200,000 or so clones in the sample; approximately 80% occur only once, and roughly 1.5% lies in the top ten. Germline values: CDR1 MNHEY, CDR2 SMNVEV (reference sequence). This CDR3 is built from 15 residues. Trimming removed 4 bases from V and 4 bases from J; junction bases left unmatched: 7. This chain links TRBV27 with TRBJ2-1; 7 nucleotides agree with TRBD2. Sequenced input: PBMCs. The receptor's source is a man aged 45-65 years in good health and CMV-seronegative. The CDR3 sequence is CASSSPAGTYNEQFF. The DNA for the CDR3 is TGTGCCAGCAGTTCCCCAGCGGGAACGTACAATGAGCAGTTCTTC.